This TCR beta chain was recovered during a study of spatial heterogeneity in lung cancer. Study-level background: When available, follow-up PBMC samples taken a median of roughly 2 years after resection were sequenced.

Time point specified: blood at routine non-recurrence follow-up after resection. Whole RNA obtained from tumor, nontumor lung or frozen PBMC underwent sequencing without sorting. Trimming shortened V by 4 bases and J by 2 bases, and 17 bases separated the two germline ends. Germline V CDR1 and CDR2: MDHEN, SYDVKM. The CDR3 sequence is 16 residues long. The sample holds many counts of this clonotype. TCRdb re-called the 5' RACE reads through MiXCR, storing one row per CDR3 protein. The sample lists about 50,000 distinct CDR3 sequences; 6% to 8.5% were seen once. This rearrangement joins TRBV28 to TRBJ2-5; D may be TRBD1 (6 bases). The sequencing used PBMCs, collected at follow-up. This TCR was recovered from a female donor with early-stage non-small cell lung cancer. CDR3: CASSSVRGSGQETQYF. CDR3 nucleotides: TGTGCCAGCAGTTCAGTCAGGGGTAGTGGGCAAGAGACCCAGTACTTC.